The 17 T cell receptor beta chains presented below share a single source sample, sequenced in a study of cytomegalovirus exposure and HLA in healthy donors. In the PCR, 60 Vbeta and 13 Jbeta primers were used. Generated by immunoSEQ multiplex PCR, the TCRdb table keeps only in-frame clones and is missing some. This table holds some 190,000 clones, roughly 80% found once. The sample taken for sequencing was PBMCs. The receptors stem from a girl aged 10-17 years in good health and CMV-seropositive.

This chain connects TRBV9 to TRBJ2-1; 10 positions agree with TRBD2. The ends lost 3 bases at V and 3 bases at J; junction bases unmatched: 3. Germline V lookup: CDR1 SGDLS, CDR2 YYNGEE. CDR3 length: 15 residues. CDR3 loop: CASSATSGIYNEQFF. The CDR3 DNA reads as TGTGCCAGCAGCGCAACTAGCGGGATCTACAATGAGCAGTTCTTC. The full variable domain, its missing parts supplied by reference TRBV9 and TRBJ2-1, is DSGVTQTPKHLITATGQRVTLRCSPRSGDLSVYWYQQSLDQGLQFLIQYYNGEERAKGNILERFSAQQFPDLHSELNLSSLELGDSALYFCASSATSGIYNEQFFGPGTRLTVL.

The rearrangement links TRBV10-3 to TRBJ1-3; D unresolved. This CDR3 region has 14 residues. CDR1 and CDR2 (germline): ENHRY, SYGVKD. The V end lost 3 bases, the J end lost 4 bases, and 10 bases lay between the germline ends. The CDR3 nucleotides are TGTGCCATCAGTGACAGGATGGGCGGAAACACCATATATTTT. It yields the protein CAISDRMGGNTIYF.

The V and J genes are TRBV4-3 and TRBJ2-1; D may be TRBD1 (6 bases). The V gene lost 1 base and the J gene lost 2 bases, with 12 bases spanning the gap. Per the germline V gene, CDR1 is LGHNA and CDR2 is YSLEER. This CDR3 has 16 amino acids. The CDR3 DNA sequence: TGCGCCAGCAGCCAAGGGAATGGACAGACCTACAATGAGCAGTTCTTC. It is translated as CASSQGNGQTYNEQFF.

This clone was seen only once. The chain links TRBV5-4 to TRBJ2-7, with 7 bases that match TRBD1. There are 15 residues in the CDR3. CDR1 and CDR2 (germline): SGHNT, YYREEE (reference sequence). J gave up 6 bases and V 1 base, and 10 bases lay outside the gene matches. CDR3 DNA: TGTGCCAGCAGCTTGAAGGGGGCCCCCCCCTCCGAGCAGTACTTC. It translates to CASSLKGAPPSEQYF.

This chain uses TRBV5-6 with TRBJ2-1; 12 nucleotides agree with TRBD2. Germline values: CDR1 SGHDT, CDR2 YYEEEE. CDR3 size: 14 residues. The V and J ends lost 8 bases and 8 bases, in that order; junction bases with no gene match: 8. The CDR3 sequence is CASRLAGVLDEQFF. Written as DNA, the CDR3 is TGTGCCAGTAGACTAGCGGGAGTATTAGATGAGCAGTTCTTC. The full variable domain, in which reference TRBV5-6 and TRBJ2-1 provide the parts outside the CDR3, is DAGVTQSPTHLIKTRGQQVTLRCSPKSGHDTVSWYQQALGQGPQFIFQYYEEEERQRGNFPDRFSGHQFPNYSSELNVNALLLGDSALYLCASRLAGVLDEQFFGPGTRLTVL.

The V gene is TRBV10-1, the J gene TRBJ2-3, with 11 bases aligning to TRBD1. From germline, CDR1 is WNHNN and CDR2 SYGVQD (reference sequence). This CDR3 has 14 amino acids. Trimming at V came to 4 bases and at J to 4 bases, leaving 1 base not matched to a gene. The CDR3 here is CASSAGQGADTQYF. DNA of the CDR3: TGCGCCAGCAGTGCGGGACAGGGGGCAGATACGCAGTATTTT.

The chain combines TRBV27 with TRBJ2-7; 11 bases align to TRBD1. This CDR3 has 16 residues. The germline CDR1 and CDR2 sequences are MNHEY and SMNVEV (reference sequence). The V gene end was trimmed by 0 bases and the J gene end by 7 bases; junction bases not matched to a gene: 8. CDR3 bases: TGTGCCAGCAGTTTATCGGTGGGGACAGGGGGGCGGGAGCAGTACTTC. Amino acid sequence: CASSLSVGTGGREQYF.

This chain joins TRBV5-1 and TRBJ2-7, with D perhaps matching TRBD1 (7 bases). The germline V gene encodes CDR1 SGHRS and CDR2 YFSETQ. Between the trimmed V and J ends, which lost 4 bases and 3 bases, there was a span of 26 bases. The CDR3 has 18 residues. Here the CDR3 reads CASSPIWGDRGRYYEQYF. In nucleotides, the CDR3 is TGCGCCAGCAGCCCGATTTGGGGGGACAGAGGGAGGTACTACGAGCAGTACTTC.

The V call is TRBV19, the J call TRBJ1-2; the match to TRBD1 covers 8 bases. Trimming cost V 6 bases and J 0 bases; bases outside gene matches: 6. CDR1 is LNHDA and CDR2 is SQIVND in the germline V gene (reference sequence). This CDR3 has 15 amino acids. CDR3 nucleotide sequence: TGTGCCAGTAGCCGCACAGGGGGAGCTAACTATGGCTACACCTTC. It codes for CASSRTGGANYGYTF.

The V gene is TRBV7-2, the J gene TRBJ2-5; D not resolved. Trimming left V 5 bases short and J 5 bases short, with 21 bases between. This CDR3 is 16 amino acids long. CDR1 and CDR2 (germline): SGHTA, FQGNSA. The CDR3 protein is CASSPNMGGRGETQYF. The CDR3 DNA sequence: TGTGCCAGCAGCCCTAATATGGGTGGGCGTGGTGAGACCCAGTACTTC.

This chain uses TRBV7-9 with TRBJ1-1, with a possible D match to TRBD1 (5 bases). V was trimmed by 3 bases and J by 0 bases, leaving 8 bases between them. Germline V gene data show CDR1 as SEHNR and CDR2 as FQNEAQ (reference sequence). The CDR3 sequence is 14 residues long. CDR3: CASSLGLMNTEAFF. As DNA, the CDR3 is TGTGCCAGCAGCTTGGGGCTTATGAACACTGAAGCTTTCTTT. The full variable domain, rest sourced from reference TRBV7-9 and TRBJ1-1, is DTGVSQNPRHKITKRGQNVTFRCDPISEHNRLYWYRQTLGQGPEFLTYFQNEAQLEKSRLLSDRFSAERPKGSFSTLEIQRTEQGDSAMYLCASSLGLMNTEAFFGQGTRLTVV.

This clone was seen more than once but under ten times. The chain couples TRBV19 to TRBJ2-1; 7 nucleotides agree with TRBD2. The CDR3 covers 14 residues. Looked up from germline, CDR1 is LNHDA and CDR2 is SQIVND (reference sequence). After removal of 3 bases from V and 6 bases from J, the junction contained 5 bases not matched to a gene. Here the CDR3 reads CASSMGGGVNEQFF. CDR3 DNA sequence: TGTGCCAGTAGTATGGGGGGAGGGGTCAATGAGCAGTTCTTC.

This sequence joins TRBV4-1 and TRBJ2-7; 10 bases are shared with TRBD1. The germline V gene encodes CDR1 MGHRA and CDR2 YSYEKL. V was clipped by 4 bases and J by 5 bases; unmatched bases: 8. The CDR3 totals 15 residues. The CDR3 nucleotides read TGCGCCAGCAGCCCGACAGGGGGCCGTCTCAACGAGCAGTACTTC. As protein: CASSPTGGRLNEQYF.

The chain links TRBV4-1 to TRBJ1-1; TRBD1 agrees at 9 bases. V trimming: 2 bases; J trimming: 2 bases; junction bases outside the gene matches: 12. There are 18 residues in the CDR3. CDR1 and CDR2 (germline): MGHRA, YSYEKL. DNA for the CDR3: TGCGCCAGCAGCCAACTACCAACAGGGGGCGCGAAAAACACTGAAGCTTTCTTT. Translated: CASSQLPTGGAKNTEAFF.

The chain is built from TRBV27 and TRBJ2-7, with 8 bases identical to TRBD1. The CDR3 is made up of 16 amino acids. V dropped 5 bases and J dropped 0; count of bases not matched to a gene: 9. Germline CDR1 is MNHEY and CDR2 is SMNVEV (reference sequence). The CDR3 here is CASSPRQGKGSYEQYF. Written as DNA, the CDR3 is TGTGCCAGCAGTCCAAGACAGGGGAAGGGCTCCTACGAGCAGTACTTC.

In regard to this clone: Other DNA sequences from this sample encode an identical CDR3 as well. The V and J genes are TRBV30 and TRBJ1-1; no clear D. This CDR3 spans 12 amino acids. V lost 6 bases and J 1 base, leaving 9 bases between the germline ends. Germline V CDR1 and CDR2: GTSNPN, SVGIG (reference sequence). The CDR3 is CACDRGNTEAFF. CDR3 bases: TGTGCCTGTGATCGGGGGAACACTGAAGCTTTCTTT.

This rearrangement joins TRBV21-1 to TRBJ2-7; the listed D gene, TRBD2, was not tested against the DNA. TRBV21-1 is an annotated pseudogene. This CDR3 is 12 amino acids long. The CDR3 here is CASTDGTYEQYF. For the CDR3, the DNA is TGTGCCAGCACCGACGGGACCTACGAGCAGTACTTC.